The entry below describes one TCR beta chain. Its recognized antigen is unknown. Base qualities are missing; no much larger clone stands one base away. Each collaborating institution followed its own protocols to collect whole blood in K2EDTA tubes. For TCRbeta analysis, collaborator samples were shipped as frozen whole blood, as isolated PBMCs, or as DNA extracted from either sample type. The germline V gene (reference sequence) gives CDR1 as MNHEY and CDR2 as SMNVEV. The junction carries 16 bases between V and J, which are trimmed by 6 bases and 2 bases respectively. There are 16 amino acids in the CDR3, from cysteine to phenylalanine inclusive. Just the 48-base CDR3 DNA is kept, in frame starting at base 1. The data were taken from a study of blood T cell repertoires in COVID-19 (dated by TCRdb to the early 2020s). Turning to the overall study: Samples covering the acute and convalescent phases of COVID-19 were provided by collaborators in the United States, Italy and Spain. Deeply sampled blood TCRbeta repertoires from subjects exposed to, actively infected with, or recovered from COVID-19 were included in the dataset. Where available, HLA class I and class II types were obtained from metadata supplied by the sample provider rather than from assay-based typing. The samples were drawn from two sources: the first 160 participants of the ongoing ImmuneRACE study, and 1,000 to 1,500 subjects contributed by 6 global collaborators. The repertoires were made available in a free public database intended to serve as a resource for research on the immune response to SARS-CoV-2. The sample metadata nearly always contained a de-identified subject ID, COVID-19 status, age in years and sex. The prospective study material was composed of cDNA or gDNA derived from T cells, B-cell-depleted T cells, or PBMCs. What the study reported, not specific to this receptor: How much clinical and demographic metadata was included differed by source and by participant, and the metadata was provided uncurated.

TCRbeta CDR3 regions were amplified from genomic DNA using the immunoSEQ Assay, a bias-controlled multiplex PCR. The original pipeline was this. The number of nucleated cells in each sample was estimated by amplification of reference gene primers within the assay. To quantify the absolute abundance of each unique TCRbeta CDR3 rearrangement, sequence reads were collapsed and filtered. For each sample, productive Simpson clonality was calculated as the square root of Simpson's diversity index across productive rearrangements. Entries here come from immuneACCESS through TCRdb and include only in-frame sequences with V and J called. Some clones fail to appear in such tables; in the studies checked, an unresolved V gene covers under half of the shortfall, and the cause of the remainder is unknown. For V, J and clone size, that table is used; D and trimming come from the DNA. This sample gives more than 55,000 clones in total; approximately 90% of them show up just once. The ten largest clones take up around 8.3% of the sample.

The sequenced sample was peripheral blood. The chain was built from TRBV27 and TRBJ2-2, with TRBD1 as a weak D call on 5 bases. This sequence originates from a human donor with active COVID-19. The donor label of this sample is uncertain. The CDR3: CASRPTDPTNTGELFF. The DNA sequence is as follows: TGTGCCAGCAGACCGACAGACCCAACCAACACCGGGGAGCTGTTTTTT.